One sample yielded the 28 T cell receptor beta chains listed below, sequenced in a study of shared clonotypes between healthy human individuals (dated by TCRdb to between 2020 and 2021). To prepare the library, the immunoSEQ multiplex PCR assay was applied. In TCRdb, the immuneACCESS table is reduced to in-frame sequences with V and J assigned. These tables do not hold every clone; where another copy was compared, an unresolved V gene accounts for under half, and the others remain unexplained. Within this sample are a few hundred thousand clones, with around 81% of them counted one time only. The top ten clonotypes cover around 12% of the sample. Sequenced: PBMCs. These receptors all come from a woman between 40 and 55 years old in good health. Some clones in this sample may be carry-over from other donors' samples.

Of note for this clone: Given a far larger clone just one base away, this is likely a sequencing read error. The J gene is TRBJ1-2, the V gene TRBV30, with D possibly being TRBD1 (6 bases). There are 17 residues in the CDR3. Per the germline V gene, CDR1 is GTSNPN and CDR2 is SVGIG (reference sequence). V dropped 4 bases and J dropped 4 bases, with 25 bases sitting between them. CDR3 DNA sequence: TGTGCCTGGATCTCTCCGGGGACCAGGGGTTGGGGCTATGGCTACACCTTC. Its translation: CAWISPGTRGWGYGYTF. Variable domain in full (rest from reference TRBV30 and TRBJ1-2): SQTIHQWPATLVQPVGSPLSLECTVEGTSNPNLYWYRQAAGRGLQLLFYSVGIGQISSEVPQNLSASRPQDRQFILSSKKLLLSDSGFYLCAWISPGTRGWGYGYTFGSGTRLTVV.

There are many counts of this clone. The V call is TRBV25-1, the J call TRBJ2-7, with TRBD2 as a possible D gene (7 bases). Trimming took off 1 base at V and 3 bases at J, with 13 bases between the two ends. The CDR3 has 15 amino acids. Germline-derived CDR1 and CDR2 are MGHDK and SYGVNS. The CDR3 DNA is TGTGCCAGCAGTGAATTGCGGGGGCGCTTCTACGAGCAGTACTTC. Translating it yields CASSELRGRFYEQYF.

This clone was counted a few times. This sequence joins TRBV21-1 and TRBJ2-1. TRBV21-1 is deemed a pseudogene. The CDR3 length is 12 residues. The DNA of the CDR3 is TGTGCCAGCAGCAACCTCAGCCATGAGCAGTTCTTC. It is translated as CASSNLSHEQFF.

The CDR3 region has the DNA TGTGCCAGCAGCTTTGCTAACATGGGGGACCAGTACTTC. This translates into CASSFANMGDQYF. The chain recombines TRBV11-3 with TRBJ2-5; D assignment may be TRBD1 or TRBD2 (5 bases each). The germline CDR1 and CDR2 sequences are SGHNT and YENEEA. V was clipped by 3 bases and J by 10 bases, with 15 bases between them. The CDR3 runs to 13 residues.

This clone appeared once. The chain couples TRBV7-9 to TRBJ2-1; 8 nucleotides line up with TRBD2. Germline V gene sequence: CDR1 SEHNR, CDR2 FQNEAQ (reference sequence). The CDR3 is made up of 16 amino acids. J gave up 3 bases and V 5 bases, and 9 bases lay outside the gene matches. CDR3 sequence (DNA): TGTGCCAGCAGCGCCCCCGGGGGGGGGATCTACAATGAGCAGTTCTTC. Its translation: CASSAPGGGIYNEQFF. Complete variable domain (other parts from reference TRBV7-9 and TRBJ2-1): DTGVSQNPRHKITKRGQNVTFRCDPISEHNRLYWYRQTLGQGPEFLTYFQNEAQLEKSRLLSDRFSAERPKGSFSTLEIQRTEQGDSAMYLCASSAPGGGIYNEQFFGPGTRLTVL.

The chain recombines TRBV11-2 with TRBJ2-3; tentative D call: TRBD2 (6 bases). With 4 bases removed from V and 0 bases from J, the gap between germline ends came to 23 bases. Germline loops: CDR1 SGHAT, CDR2 FQNNGV. The CDR3 is 19 amino acids. The CDR3 loop reads CASSSSPSTSRSSTDTQYF. CDR3 coding DNA: TGTGCCAGCAGCTCCTCCCCCTCAACTAGCCGCTCTAGCACAGATACGCAGTATTTT.

In this sample, this clone turned up a few times. This chain links TRBV7-2 with TRBJ2-1; 13 positions agree with TRBD2. Germline values: CDR1 SGHTA, CDR2 FQGNSA. This CDR3 has 15 amino acids. V shed 4 bases and J 10 bases; nucleotides not matched to a gene: 7. For the CDR3, the DNA is TGTGCCAGCAGCTGGACTAGCGGGAGTGGTCGCGAGCAGTTCTTC. This encodes CASSWTSGSGREQFF.

V and J are TRBV19 and TRBJ2-7; tentative D call: TRBD1 (6 bases). V was pared by 5 bases and J by 5 bases, with 16 bases between. Germline assignment: CDR1 LNHDA and CDR2 SQIVND (reference sequence). This CDR3 has 14 amino acids. The CDR3 loop reads CASSPAQGSHEQYF. CDR3 in DNA: TGTGCCAGTAGTCCCGCACAGGGCAGCCACGAGCAGTACTTC. The entire variable domain, with the rest obtained from reference TRBV19 and TRBJ2-7, is as follows: DGGITQSPKYLFRKEGQNVTLSCEQNLNHDAMYWYRQDPGQGLRLIYYSQIVNDFQKGDIAEGYSVSREKKESFPLTVTSAQKNPTAFYLCASSPAQGSHEQYFGPGTRLTVT.

The sample holds a few counts of this clone. This likely stems from a read error, as it lies one base from a far larger clone. Different DNA sequences within this sample yield the same CDR3. The rearrangement links TRBV29-1 to TRBJ1-2, with D unclear. The CDR3 is made up of 11 amino acids. V lost 7 bases and J 2 bases, leaving 8 bases between the germline ends. CDR1 is SQVTM and CDR2 is ANQGSEA in the germline V gene. This CDR3 is CSESSNYGYTF. CDR3 nucleotide sequence: TGCAGCGAGTCCTCGAACTATGGCTACACCTTC.

This clone was recorded once. The CDR3: CASSFGLNTYEQYF. The CDR3 DNA sequence: TGCGCCAGCAGCTTCGGGCTGAATACCTACGAGCAGTACTTC. J is TRBJ2-7 and V is TRBV5-1, with D hard to call. The CDR3 has 14 amino acids. Looked up from germline, CDR1 is SGHRS and CDR2 is YFSETQ. The V end lost 2 bases, the J end lost 2 bases, and 11 bases lay between the germline ends.

This sequence joins TRBV5-1 and TRBJ2-6; D is uncertain. Germline CDR1 is SGHRS and CDR2 is YFSETQ. V lost 0 bases and J lost 1, with 8 bases in between. The CDR3 sequence is 16 residues long. CDR3 residues: CASSLEVGSGANVLTF. CDR3 DNA sequence: TGCGCCAGCAGCTTGGAGGTAGGGTCTGGGGCCAACGTCCTGACTTTC.

This clone was counted a few times. The rearrangement links TRBV5-5 to TRBJ1-2, with a weak D call TRBD1 (6 bases). The V end lost 4 bases, the J end lost 12 bases, and 13 bases lay between the germline ends. This CDR3 is built from 11 residues. The germline CDR1 and CDR2 sequences are SGHKS and YYEKEE (reference sequence). The chain's CDR3 is CASSTRDINTF. CDR3 DNA: TGTGCCAGCAGCACCAGGGACATCAACACCTTC.

V gene TRBV5-1 combines with J gene TRBJ2-5; 11 bases line up with TRBD1. CDR1 and CDR2 from the germline V gene are SGHRS and YFSETQ. The CDR3 covers 15 residues. Trimming took 0 bases from V and 4 from J; bases not matched to a gene: 2. The CDR3 loop reads CASSLVGQGGETQYF. DNA of the CDR3: TGCGCCAGCAGCTTGGTGGGACAGGGGGGAGAGACCCAGTACTTC.

The chain combines TRBV9 with TRBJ2-3; the D is unclear. The germline V and J ends were trimmed by 2 bases and 5 bases, with 18 bases remaining between them. The germline gives CDR1 SGDLS, CDR2 YYNGEE. The CDR3 length is 16 residues. CDR3 nucleotide sequence: TGTGCCAGCAGCGTTTCGCCGCAGACCTATTTAGATACGCAGTATTTT. It codes for CASSVSPQTYLDTQYF.

The chain employs TRBV29-1 and TRBJ2-5, with D perhaps matching TRBD2 (5 bases). This CDR3 is 12 amino acids long. Germline V CDR1 and CDR2: SQVTM, ANQGSEA. The V and J ends lost 6 bases and 5 bases respectively, with 13 bases between them. DNA of the CDR3: TGCAGCGTGGCAGGAACTAGGGAGACCCAGTACTTC. It codes for CSVAGTRETQYF.

This clone has just one count. The chain has TRBV6-5 and TRBJ1-1, with 9 bases identical to TRBD1. Unmatched junction bases numbered 2, after V lost 5 bases and J lost 10 bases. Germline loops: CDR1 MNHEY, CDR2 SVGAGI. The CDR3 runs 11 residues. The CDR3 is CASSRQGVAFF. The CDR3 DNA reads TGTGCCAGCAGTAGACAGGGGGTAGCTTTCTTT.

This sequence joins TRBV21-1 and TRBJ1-1; the D call TRBD1 from the table was never checked on the DNA. TRBV21-1 is a pseudogene segment. There are 21 residues in the CDR3. The CDR3 is CASSKKSLSPGQPAAGTEAFF. CDR3 coding DNA: TGTGCCAGCAGCAAAAAAAGCCTCAGCCCGGGACAGCCTGCCGCTGGCACTGAAGCTTTCTTT.

The chain is built from TRBV11-1 and TRBJ2-7, with D maybe TRBD1 (5 bases). V was trimmed by 4 bases and J by 0 bases, leaving 13 bases between them. Looked up from germline, CDR1 is SGHAT and CDR2 is FQDESV (reference sequence). The CDR3 is 15 amino acids. CDR3 coding DNA: TGTGCCAGCAGCTCCCCAGGGATACCCTCCTACGAGCAGTACTTC. It translates to CASSSPGIPSYEQYF.

The chain carries TRBV6-5 and TRBJ1-1, with 8 bases aligning to TRBD1. V shed 6 bases, J shed 0 bases, and the junction held 3 bases outside the gene matches. The germline V gene encodes CDR1 MNHEY and CDR2 SVGAGI. The CDR3 spans 14 residues. DNA for the CDR3: TGTGCCAGCAGAGACAGGGGTCTGAACACTGAAGCTTTCTTT. The encoded protein is CASRDRGLNTEAFF.

V and J are TRBV29-1 and TRBJ2-3; D is possibly TRBD2 (6 bases). The CDR3 is 14 amino acids. CDR1 is SQVTM and CDR2 is ANQGSEA in the germline V gene. Trimming shortened V by 6 bases and J by 0 bases, and 13 bases separated the two germline ends. The CDR3 sequence is CSVGLGGSTDTQYF. CDR3 DNA sequence: TGCAGCGTGGGCTTGGGAGGTAGCACAGATACGCAGTATTTT.

The chain combines TRBV2 with TRBJ2-5; 8 bases are a match to TRBD1. The V segment lost 7 bases and the J segment 2 bases; nucleotides outside the gene matches: 6. The V gene's germline CDR1 is SNHLY and CDR2 FYNNEI. The CDR3 runs 14 residues. The DNA of the CDR3 is TGTGCCAGCAAGGGGACAGGAAAACAAGAGACCCAGTACTTC. Translating it yields CASKGTGKQETQYF.

V usage is TRBV11-2 and J usage is TRBJ1-4; 8 nucleotides align to TRBD1. The germline V gene has CDR1 SGHAT and CDR2 FQNNGV. Trimming cost V 5 bases and J 8 bases; bases outside gene matches: 10. The CDR3 extends over 15 amino acids. Here the CDR3 reads CASSKPGQAKEKLFF. Here the CDR3 DNA reads TGTGCCAGCAGCAAACCGGGACAGGCAAAGGAAAAACTGTTTTTT.

This chain joins TRBV14 and TRBJ2-1; a possible D gene is TRBD2 (5 bases). The V and J ends lost 2 bases and 10 bases respectively, with 18 bases between them. The V gene's germline CDR1 is SGHDN and CDR2 FVKESK. The CDR3 has 15 residues. The CDR3 sequence is CASSQTSWGSAEQFF. The CDR3 DNA follows: TGTGCCAGCAGCCAAACTAGTTGGGGTAGTGCGGAGCAGTTCTTC.

The genes are TRBV27 and TRBJ2-7; 15 bases are a match to TRBD2. J was trimmed by 2 bases and V by 6 bases; bases with no gene match: 5. Germline V gives CDR1 MNHEY, CDR2 SMNVEV (reference sequence). The CDR3 is made up of 16 amino acids. The CDR3 sequence is CASSRGLAGGPYEQYF. The CDR3 DNA sequence: TGTGCCAGCAGCCGAGGACTAGCGGGAGGGCCCTACGAGCAGTACTTC.

The chain has TRBV5-1 and TRBJ1-1, with 7 bases lining up with TRBD1. The CDR3 is made up of 14 amino acids. J was trimmed by 8 bases and V by 3 bases; bases with no gene match: 10. CDR1 is SGHRS and CDR2 is YFSETQ in the germline V gene. The CDR3 bases are TGCGCCAGCAGCTGGGCCGATGGGGACAGCGAAGCTTTCTTT. This translates into CASSWADGDSEAFF.

With regard to this clone: The junction departs from the called germline gene at one end, perhaps through a read error. The V gene is TRBV18, the J gene TRBJ2-3, with no clear D. The CDR3 has 11 residues. CDR1 KGHSH and CDR2 LQKENI come from the germline V gene. CDR3 nucleotides: TGTGCCGGCTCGCGAACAGATACGCAGTATTTC. Amino acids: CAGSRTDTQYF.

In the case of this clone: This may be a read error, as it is one base from a much larger clone. Other DNA sequences from this sample encode an identical CDR3 as well. This chain connects TRBV6-1 to TRBJ1-3; D uncertain. The CDR3 has 15 amino acids. Germline CDR1 and CDR2: MNHNS and SASEGT. In nucleotides, the CDR3 is TGTGCCAGCAGTGAAATCGGATTCTCTGGGAACACCATATATTTT. Translation: CASSEIGFSGNTIYF.

The chain is built from TRBV4-1 and TRBJ2-2; 9 bases are shared with TRBD2. This CDR3 spans 14 amino acids. CDR1 is MGHRA and CDR2 is YSYEKL in the germline V gene. The V gene end was trimmed by 4 bases and the J gene end by 6 bases; junction bases not matched to a gene: 3. The CDR3 DNA follows: TGCGCCAGCAGCCGCCTAGCGGGATCCGGGGAGCTGTTTTTT. This translates into CASSRLAGSGELFF.